The rows below give T cell receptor beta chains drawn from one sample of a study of cytomegalovirus exposure and HLA in healthy donors. TCRdb's copy holds only in-frame clones and misses some; the assay was immunoSEQ multiplex PCR. The table shows about 150,000 clones, with 65% to 80% occurring only once. The sample taken for sequencing was PBMCs. Every receptor here comes from a woman between 45 and 60 years old in good health and CMV-seropositive. Both conserved end residues are part of each CDR3. A D gene is named only where the DNA matches it firmly. For some rows the clone size is stated as once, few or many, or as a class when expanded; others skip it.

TRBV5-1	.	TRBD1	TRBJ2-2	TGCGCCAGCAGCAGGACAGGAGATCGACATCACACCGGGGAGCTGTTTTTT	CASSRTGDRHHTGELFF
TRBV18	.	.	TRBJ2-3	TGTGCCAGCTCACTCACTATAAAGGTGGATACGCAGTATTTT	CASSLTIKVDTQYF
TRBV6-5	.	TRBD1	TRBJ2-1	TGTGCCAGCAGTTACCGGGGACAGGGCTCCTACAATGAGCAGTTCTTC	CASSYRGQGSYNEQFF
TRBV19	few	TRBD2	TRBJ2-3	TGTGCCAGTAGTATACGGCTAGCGGGGGCCACAGATACGCAGTATTTT	CASSIRLAGATDTQYF
TRBV18	.	TRBD2	TRBJ2-3	TGTGCCAGCTCACCCCGGACTAGCGGGGGGACAGATACGCAGTATTTT	CASSPRTSGGTDTQYF
TRBV2	.	TRBD2	TRBJ2-7	TGTGCCAGCAGTGTTAGCGGGAGCACCGAGCAGTACTTC	CASSVSGSTEQYF
TRBV7-2	.	.	TRBJ2-3	TGTGCCAGCAGCCCAGGGAGGCCAGATACGCAGTATTTT	CASSPGRPDTQYF
TRBV4-3	.	TRBD2	TRBJ2-3	TGCGCCAGCAGCCTCGCTGGAAGGGGCGGGAGGACAGATACGCAGTATTTT	CASSLAGRGGRTDTQYF
TRBV18	.	TRBD2	TRBJ2-1	TGTGCCAGCTCACCTAACGTAGGCGGGAGCGGAGAGCAGTTCTTC	CASSPNVGGSGEQFF
TRBV19	.	TRBD1	TRBJ1-1	TGTGCCACCCAGGGGGCGAGGAACACTGAAGCTTTCTTT	CATQGARNTEAFF
TRBV14	.	.	TRBJ1-1	TGTGCCAGCAGCGGGGGGGTCCCGAACACTGAAGCTTTCTTT	CASSGGVPNTEAFF
TRBV5-4	.	TRBD1	TRBJ1-4	TGTGCCAGCAGCAAAGGACAGGGGGCGGAATCCAAAGAAAAACTGTTTTTT	CASSKGQGAESKEKLFF
TRBV7-2	.	TRBD1	TRBJ2-1	TGTGCCAGCAGCTTAGTCCTTGGGACAGATCTTGAGCAGTTCTTC	CASSLVLGTDLEQFF
TRBV7-2	.	TRBD2	TRBJ2-6	TGTGCCAGCAGCCGGGGGGCGGTAAGCGGGAGTGGGGCCAACGTCCTGACTTTC	CASSRGAVSGSGANVLTF
TRBV7-9	.	.	TRBJ2-5	TGTGCCAGCAGTCCCGGACAGATTCAAGAGACCCAGTACTTC	CASSPGQIQETQYF
TRBV5-1	.	TRBD1	TRBJ2-5	TGCGCCAGCAGCCCTACTGGGAGACAGGGACCGTACCAAGAGACCCAGTACTTC	CASSPTGRQGPYQETQYF